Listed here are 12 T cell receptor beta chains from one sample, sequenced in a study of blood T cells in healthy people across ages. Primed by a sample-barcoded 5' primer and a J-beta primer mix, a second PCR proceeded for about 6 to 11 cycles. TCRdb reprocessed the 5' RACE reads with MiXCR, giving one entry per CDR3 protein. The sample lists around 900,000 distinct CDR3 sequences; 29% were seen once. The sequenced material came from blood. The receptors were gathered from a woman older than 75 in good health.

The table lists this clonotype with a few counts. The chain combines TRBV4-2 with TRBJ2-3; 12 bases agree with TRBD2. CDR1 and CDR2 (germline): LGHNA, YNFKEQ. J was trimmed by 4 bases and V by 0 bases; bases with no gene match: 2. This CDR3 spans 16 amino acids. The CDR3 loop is CASSQDGLAGPDTQYF. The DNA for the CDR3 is TGTGCCAGCAGCCAAGACGGACTAGCGGGGCCAGATACGCAGTATTTT.

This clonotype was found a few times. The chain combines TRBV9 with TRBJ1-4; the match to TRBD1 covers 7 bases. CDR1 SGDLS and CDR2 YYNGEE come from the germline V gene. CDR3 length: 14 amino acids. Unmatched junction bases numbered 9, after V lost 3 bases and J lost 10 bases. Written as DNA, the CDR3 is TGTGCCAGCAGCGAGGGAGGGGGCAGGGGAAAACTGTTTTTT. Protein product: CASSEGGGRGKLFF. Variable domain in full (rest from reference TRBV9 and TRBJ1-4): DSGVTQTPKHLITATGQRVTLRCSPRSGDLSVYWYQQSLDQGLQFLIQYYNGEERAKGNILERFSAQQFPDLHSELNLSSLELGDSALYFCASSEGGGRGKLFFGSGTQLSVL.

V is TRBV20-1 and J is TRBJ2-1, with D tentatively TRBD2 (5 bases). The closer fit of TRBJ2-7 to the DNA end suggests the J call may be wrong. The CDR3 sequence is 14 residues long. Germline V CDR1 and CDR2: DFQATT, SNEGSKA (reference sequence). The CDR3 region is CSTSRGPSYNEQYF. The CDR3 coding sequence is TGCAGTACATCACGCGGGCCCTCCTACAATGAGCAGTACTTC.

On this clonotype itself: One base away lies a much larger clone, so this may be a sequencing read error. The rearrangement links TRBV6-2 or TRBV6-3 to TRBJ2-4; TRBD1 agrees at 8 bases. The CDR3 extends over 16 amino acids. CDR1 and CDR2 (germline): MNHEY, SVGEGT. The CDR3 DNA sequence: TGTGCCAGCAGCCCCGACAGGGGTGGAGCCAAAAACGTTCAGTACTTC. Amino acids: CASSPDRGGAKNVQYF.

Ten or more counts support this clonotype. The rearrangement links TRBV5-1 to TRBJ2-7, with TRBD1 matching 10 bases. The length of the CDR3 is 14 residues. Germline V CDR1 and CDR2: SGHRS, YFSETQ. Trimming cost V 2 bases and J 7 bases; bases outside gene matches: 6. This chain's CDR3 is CASSFADRGEEQYF. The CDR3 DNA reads TGCGCCAGCAGCTTCGCGGACAGGGGGGAAGAGCAGTACTTC.

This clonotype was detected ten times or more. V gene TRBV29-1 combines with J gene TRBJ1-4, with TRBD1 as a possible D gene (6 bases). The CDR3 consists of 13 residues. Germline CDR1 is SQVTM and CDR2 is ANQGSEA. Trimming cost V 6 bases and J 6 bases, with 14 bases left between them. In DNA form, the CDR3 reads TGCAGCGTCCTACAGGGCTGGGATGAAAAACTGTTTTTT. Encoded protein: CSVLQGWDEKLFF. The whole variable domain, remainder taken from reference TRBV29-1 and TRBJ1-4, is SAVISQKPSRDICQRGTSLTIQCQVDSQVTMMFWYRQQPGQSLTLIATANQGSEATYESGFVIDKFPISRPNLTFSTLTVSNMSPEDSSIYLCSVLQGWDEKLFFGSGTQLSVL.

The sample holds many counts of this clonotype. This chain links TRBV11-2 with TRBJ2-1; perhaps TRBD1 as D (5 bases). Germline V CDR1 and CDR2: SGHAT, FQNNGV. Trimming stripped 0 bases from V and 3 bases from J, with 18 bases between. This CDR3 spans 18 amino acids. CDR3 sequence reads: CASSLDRVRQTNYNEQFF. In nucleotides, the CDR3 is TGTGCCAGCAGCTTAGACAGGGTTCGGCAGACCAACTACAATGAGCAGTTCTTC.

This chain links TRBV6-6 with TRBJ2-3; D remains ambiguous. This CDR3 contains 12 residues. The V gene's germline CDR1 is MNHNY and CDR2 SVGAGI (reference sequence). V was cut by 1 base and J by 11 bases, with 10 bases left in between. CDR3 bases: TGTGCCAGCAGTTACTATCTCCAGGAGCAGTATTTT. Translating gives CASSYYLQEQYF.

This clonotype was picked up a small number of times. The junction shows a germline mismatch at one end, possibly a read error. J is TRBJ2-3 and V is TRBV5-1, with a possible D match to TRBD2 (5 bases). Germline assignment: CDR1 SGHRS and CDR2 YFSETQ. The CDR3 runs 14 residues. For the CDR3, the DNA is TGCGCCAACAGCTTGGACTTGGCCACAGATATGCAGTATTTT. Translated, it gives CANSLDLATDMQYF.

CDR3 loop: CAWSAGGPGSTIQYF. CDR3 sequence (DNA): TGTGCCTGGTCTGCGGGGGGGCCGGGATCGACCATTCAGTACTTC. The J gene is TRBJ2-4, the V gene TRBV30, with 9 bases fitting TRBD2. The CDR3 covers 15 residues. Germline V gene sequence: CDR1 GTSNPN, CDR2 SVGIG (reference sequence). Trimming took 5 bases from V and 9 from J; bases not matched to a gene: 14.

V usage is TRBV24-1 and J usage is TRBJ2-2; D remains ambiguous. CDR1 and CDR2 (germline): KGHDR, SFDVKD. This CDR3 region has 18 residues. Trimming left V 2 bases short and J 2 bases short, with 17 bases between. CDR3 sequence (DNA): TGTGCCACCAGTGATTCGCGCCGGGCCCCACCAAACACCGGGGAGCTGTTTTTT. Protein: CATSDSRRAPPNTGELFF.

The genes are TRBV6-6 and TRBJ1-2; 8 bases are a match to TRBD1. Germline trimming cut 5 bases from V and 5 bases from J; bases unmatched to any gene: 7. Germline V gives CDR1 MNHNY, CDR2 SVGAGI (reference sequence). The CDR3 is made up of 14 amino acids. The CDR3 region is CASSAGGPRYGYTF. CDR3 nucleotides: TGTGCCAGCAGTGCAGGGGGCCCGCGGTATGGCTACACCTTC.